Reported below is one TCR beta chain. Its target is unknown. The V and J ends lost 4 bases and 5 bases respectively, with 12 bases between them. Germline CDR1 is SNHLY and CDR2 is FYNNEI. This CDR3 has 14 amino acids. These data come from a study of regulatory T cells in long-lasting Graves disease. Study-wide findings and caveats: The analysis examined peripheral blood only and excluded thyroid tissue.

In building TCR beta libraries, iRepertoire HTBI primers were used together with Arm-PCR of CDR3 regions. TCRdb re-called the multiplex PCR reads with MiXCR, one entry per CDR3 protein. In the table there are about 470,000 distinct CDR3 sequences, roughly 20% of which are singletons. Described time point: persistent/refractory GD, antithyroid drugs over 5 years with positive TRAb. The TCR library was made from RNA extracted from PBMCs. The sequence was obtained from a female donor with Graves disease. V gene TRBV2 combines with J gene TRBJ2-1; possibly TRBD1 for D (5 bases). The input for sequencing was peripheral blood mononuclear cells (PBMCs), taken when the disease was refractory, from a patient treated with antithyroid drugs. The CDR3 is CASSGHRSNNEQFF. CDR3 coding DNA: TGTGCCAGCAGTGGGCACAGGTCCAACAATGAGCAGTTCTTC.